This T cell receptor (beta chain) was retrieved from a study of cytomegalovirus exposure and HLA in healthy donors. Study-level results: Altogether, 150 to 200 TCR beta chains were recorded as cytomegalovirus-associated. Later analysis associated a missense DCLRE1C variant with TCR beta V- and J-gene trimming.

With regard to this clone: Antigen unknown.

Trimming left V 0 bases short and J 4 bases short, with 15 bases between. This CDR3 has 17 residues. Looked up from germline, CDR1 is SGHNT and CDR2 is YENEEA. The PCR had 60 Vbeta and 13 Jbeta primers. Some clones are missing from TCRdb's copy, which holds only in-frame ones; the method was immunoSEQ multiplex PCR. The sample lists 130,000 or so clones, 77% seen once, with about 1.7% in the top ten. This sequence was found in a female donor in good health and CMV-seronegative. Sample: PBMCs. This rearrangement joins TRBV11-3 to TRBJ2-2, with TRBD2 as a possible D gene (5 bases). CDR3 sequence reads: CASSLDAVATLTGELFF. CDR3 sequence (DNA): TGTGCCAGCAGCTTAGATGCGGTAGCGACCCTCACCGGGGAGCTGTTTTTT.